The 20 T cell receptor beta chains below come from one sample, sequenced in a study of blood T cells in healthy people across ages. PCR was performed a second time for roughly 7 to 12 cycles using a sample-barcoded 5' primer and a J-beta primer mix. TCRdb processed the 5' RACE reads anew with MiXCR; each CDR3 protein has one entry. The data show approximately 800,000 distinct CDR3 sequences, with less than 80% seen just once and about a quarter held by the top ten. Sequenced material: blood. Receptors were obtained from a man in his thirties or forties in good health.

V gene TRBV18 combines with J gene TRBJ2-5; TRBD1 or TRBD2 may be the D gene (6 bases each). This CDR3 comprises 17 residues. Per germline, CDR1 KGHSH and CDR2 LQKENI. Trimming took 0 bases from V and 5 from J, leaving 19 bases between them. In DNA form, the CDR3 reads TGTGCCAGCTCACCACCGGCGGGGCCAGGGGTCGTTGAGACCCAGTACTTC. This gives the protein CASSPPAGPGVVETQYF.

The chain links TRBV7-9 to TRBJ2-5; a possible D gene is TRBD2 (6 bases). V gave up 5 bases and J gave up 7 bases, with 11 bases separating them. Germline V gene data show CDR1 as SEHNR and CDR2 as FQNEAQ (reference sequence). CDR3 length equals 12 residues. CDR3 in DNA: TGTGCCAGCAGCCCCCTGGAGGGGACCCAGTACTTC. This codes for CASSPLEGTQYF.

This chain links TRBV2 with TRBJ2-1; D might be TRBD2 (6 bases). Germline CDR1 and CDR2: SNHLY and FYNNEI. This CDR3 region has 11 residues. With 3 bases removed from V and 15 bases from J, the gap between germline ends came to 12 bases. In nucleotides, the CDR3 is TGTGCCAGCAGTGAGGAGCGGGTCTCGTTCTTC. It specifies CASSEERVSFF.

V usage is TRBV4-1 and J usage is TRBJ2-3; possibly TRBD2 for D (6 bases). V shed 0 bases and J shed 1 base, with 11 bases lying between them. CDR1 is MGHRA and CDR2 is YSYEKL in the germline V gene. This CDR3 spans 16 amino acids. The CDR3 coding sequence is TGCGCCAGCAGCCAAGAGGGGGGAACTGGCACAGATACGCAGTATTTT. Translation: CASSQEGGTGTDTQYF.

The chain joins TRBV28 to TRBJ2-1; 7 bases align to TRBD1. V shed 8 bases and J 9 bases; nucleotides not matched to a gene: 34. Germline V gene sequence: CDR1 MDHEN, CDR2 SYDVKM. The CDR3 extends over 21 amino acids. The CDR3 region is CASGTAGLSGGRRGPIFEQFF. The CDR3 DNA sequence: TGTGCCAGCGGGACCGCGGGCCTTTCTGGTGGGAGAAGGGGGCCTATTTTTGAGCAGTTCTTC. Together with reference TRBV28 and TRBJ2-1, the CDR3 gives the full variable domain: DVKVTQSSRYLVKRTGEKVFLECVQDMDHENMFWYRQDPGLGLRLIYFSYDVKMKEKGDIPEGYSVSREKKERFSLILESASTNQTSMYLCASGTAGLSGGRRGPIFEQFFGPGTRLTVL.

The chain combines TRBV4-3 with TRBJ2-1; a weak D match, TRBD2 (6 bases). The closer fit of TRBJ2-7 to the DNA end suggests the J call may be wrong. In germline, CDR1 is LGHNA, CDR2 YSLEER. The CDR3 has 17 amino acids. CDR3 DNA sequence: TGCGCCAGCAGCCAAGTAGCGGCGATGAGCTCCTACAATGAGCAGTACTTC. Translation gives CASSQVAAMSSYNEQYF.

This clonotype was picked up one time. The chain joins TRBV14 to TRBJ1-2, with D possibly matching TRBD1 (5 bases). Trimming took off 2 bases at V and 4 bases at J, with 17 bases between the two ends. Germline V gives CDR1 SGHDN, CDR2 FVKESK. This CDR3 spans 16 amino acids. The chain's CDR3 is CASSQTQTGVGYGYTF. The CDR3, as DNA: TGTGCCAGCAGCCAAACTCAAACAGGTGTTGGCTATGGCTACACCTTC.

The sample holds many counts of this clonotype. The chain has TRBV5-1 and TRBJ2-3; D perhaps matches TRBD1 (5 bases). The germline V and J ends were trimmed by 2 bases and 3 bases, with 13 bases remaining between them. The CDR3 spans 15 residues. The germline V gene encodes CDR1 SGHRS and CDR2 YFSETQ. In nucleotides, the CDR3 is TGCGCCAGCAGCTTACCTTCGACAGAAACAGATACGCAGTATTTT. Translated, it gives CASSLPSTETDTQYF.

This clonotype was found once. The chain recombines TRBV28 with TRBJ2-5, with 10 bases lining up with TRBD1. The germline CDR1 and CDR2 sequences are MDHEN and SYDVKM. J gave up 3 bases and V 5 bases, and 6 bases lay outside the gene matches. The CDR3 consists of 15 residues. In DNA form, the CDR3 reads TGTGCCAGCAGTAGCCTCGGGACAGGGGAAGAGACCCAGTACTTC. Its translation is CASSSLGTGEETQYF.

The table lists this clonotype with a count of one. The chain recombines TRBV30 with TRBJ1-1, with 11 bases fitting TRBD1. With 7 bases clipped from V and 4 bases from J, the junction kept 5 bases outside the gene matches. The CDR3 totals 13 residues. CDR1 and CDR2 from the germline V gene are GTSNPN and SVGIG (reference sequence). The DNA of the CDR3 is TGTGCCTACCGGACAGGGGGCGGCACTGAAGCTTTCTTT. Translating it yields CAYRTGGGTEAFF.

The V gene is TRBV4-3, the J gene TRBJ2-1, with 11 nucleotides matching TRBD2. Germline V lookup: CDR1 LGHNA, CDR2 YSLEER. V lost 8 bases, J lost 0 bases, and 15 bases stayed unmatched. The CDR3 sequence is 19 residues long. The CDR3 protein is CASSRLITSGGSSYNEQFF. CDR3 in DNA: TGCGCCAGCTCCCGGCTTATAACTAGCGGGGGAAGCTCCTACAATGAGCAGTTCTTC.

The chain links TRBV2 to TRBJ1-1; the D gene is possibly TRBD1 (6 bases). V was shortened by 6 bases and J by 8 bases, with 16 bases between the two germline ends. Germline assignment: CDR1 SNHLY and CDR2 FYNNEI. This CDR3 contains 13 residues. Written as DNA, the CDR3 is TGTGCCAGCAGAGGATGGGGGGCTACGGAAGCTTTCTTT. This translates into CASRGWGATEAFF.

J is TRBJ2-5 and V is TRBV20-1; TRBD1 aligns across 9 bases. This CDR3 comprises 14 residues. V was clipped by 5 bases and J by 4 bases; unmatched bases: 8. Germline CDR1 reads DFQATT; CDR2 reads SNEGSKA (reference sequence). This CDR3 is CSARIDRGGETQYF. CDR3 coding DNA: TGCAGTGCTCGGATAGACAGGGGGGGAGAGACCCAGTACTTC.

V usage is TRBV29-1 and J usage is TRBJ2-1, with unresolved D. The CDR3 loop spans 13 amino acids. Trimming took 4 bases from V and 10 from J, leaving 17 bases between them. Per the germline V gene, CDR1 is SQVTM and CDR2 is ANQGSEA. CDR3 amino acids: CSVARALTYEQFF. CDR3 DNA: TGCAGCGTTGCTCGGGCCCTAACCTACGAGCAGTTCTTC.

This chain uses TRBV20-1 with TRBJ2-3, with 8 bases lining up with TRBD2. Germline loops: CDR1 DFQATT, CDR2 SNEGSKA (reference sequence). V shed 0 bases and J 2 bases; nucleotides not matched to a gene: 7. CDR3 length: 16 amino acids. In nucleotides, the CDR3 is TGCAGTGCTAGAGATCGCGAGCGGGGGATCACAGATACGCAGTATTTT. Protein: CSARDRERGITDTQYF.

This sequence joins TRBV6-1 and TRBJ1-4, with D tentatively TRBD1 (6 bases). The V end was cut by 7 bases, the J end by 4 bases, with 25 bases between. Germline CDR1 is MNHNS and CDR2 is SASEGT. This CDR3 contains 18 residues. The CDR3 DNA reads TGTGCCAGCATGGTTGGTTGGCCTCCAGGGGAACTTAATGAAAAACTGTTTTTT. Protein sequence: CASMVGWPPGELNEKLFF.

The gene calls are TRBV15 and TRBJ2-5; perhaps TRBD1 as D (6 bases). This CDR3 spans 12 amino acids. Trimming removed 5 bases at V and 9 bases at J, with 13 bases between. Germline CDR1 and CDR2: LNHNV and YYDKDF (reference sequence). For the CDR3, the DNA is TGTGCCACCAGCGTCCCGAACAGGGCCCAGTACTTC. Its protein product is CATSVPNRAQYF.

This rearrangement joins TRBV4-3 to TRBJ2-5, with 7 nucleotides matching TRBD1. Germline V gene lookup returns CDR1 LGHNA and CDR2 YSLEER. The junction had 4 bases not matched to a gene; V was cut back by 2 bases and J by 7 bases. The CDR3 extends over 13 amino acids. The CDR3 DNA is TGCGCCAGCAGCCAAACAGGGGCGAGGACCCAGTACTTC. This codes for CASSQTGARTQYF.

Points on this clonotype: This clone may be a read error of a much larger clone one base away. The V call is TRBV7-2, the J call TRBJ2-3; 12 positions agree with TRBD2. Trimming took 3 bases from V and 4 from J; bases not matched to a gene: 8. The CDR3 spans 17 residues. Germline V gene data show CDR1 as SGHTA and CDR2 as FQGNSA. CDR3 region: CTSSFLTSGGRADTQYF. Here the CDR3 DNA reads TGTACCAGCAGCTTCCTGACTAGCGGGGGTCGTGCAGATACGCAGTATTTT.

V usage is TRBV29-1 and J usage is TRBJ2-3, with 8 bases lining up with TRBD1. Germline V gives CDR1 SQVTM, CDR2 ANQGSEA. The CDR3 loop spans 13 amino acids. The trim removed 7 bases at V and 2 bases at J, leaving 5 bases unmatched. The CDR3 nucleotides read TGCAGCGCCGGGACAGGAAACACAGATACGCAGTATTTT. Amino acid sequence: CSAGTGNTDTQYF.